This T cell receptor (beta chain) was sequenced for a study of cytomegalovirus exposure and HLA in healthy donors. Study-level findings and limits: Researchers catalogued approximately 170 TCR beta chains as cytomegalovirus-associated.

The V end lost 7 bases, the J end lost 4 bases, and 19 bases lay between the germline ends. The CDR3 contains 15 residues. Germline assignment: CDR1 MNHEY and CDR2 SVGAGI. Some clones are missing from TCRdb's copy, which holds only in-frame ones; the method was immunoSEQ multiplex PCR. The sample holds 150,000 to 200,000 clones, approximately 84% seen once. Turning to this clone: Its target is unknown.

This TCR was recovered from a man aged 25-45 years in good health and CMV-seropositive. V usage is TRBV6-5 and J usage is TRBJ1-2; D might be TRBD1 (5 bases). Sequencing was done on a sample of PBMCs. The CDR3 reads CASTYGEGTSYGYTF. The CDR3 DNA follows: TGTGCCAGCACCTACGGGGAGGGGACTAGCTATGGCTACACCTTC.